This T cell receptor (beta chain) was identified during a study of cytomegalovirus exposure and HLA in healthy donors. As regards this clone: Its antigen is currently unknown.

Study-wide results and limits: Most TCR sequences proved rare, with some public TCRs found in many donors. In vitro assays verified that a few CMV-associated chains recognized CMV antigens specifically.

The length of the CDR3 is 15 residues. Germline CDR1 and CDR2: SGHTA and FQGTGA. The junction had 7 bases not matched to a gene; V was cut back by 5 bases and J by 4 bases. Using immunoSEQ multiplex PCR, the repertoire was profiled, and TCRdb retains in-frame clones only, with some absent. The table lists fewer than 250,000 clones, around nine tenths of them singletons. The chain has TRBV7-3 and TRBJ2-1; 8 nucleotides agree with TRBD2. The specimen sequenced was PBMCs. This sequence was found in a man younger than 35 in good health and CMV-seronegative. The DNA for the CDR3 is TGTGCCAGCAGCCTCTTAGCGGGAAAGTACAATGAGCAGTTCTTC. Its translation is CASSLLAGKYNEQFF.